This section outlines one T cell receptor beta chain sequence together with its context. The data belong to a study of blood T cell repertoires in COVID-19. Sequencing was performed with immunoSEQ multiplex PCR; in TCRdb, only in-frame clones are kept and a portion is missing. The data hold more than 70,000 clones, with about 88% observed a single time. The CDR3 sequence is 17 residues long. From germline, CDR1 is SGHRS and CDR2 YFSETQ. The junction had 5 bases not matched to a gene; V was cut back by 4 bases and J by 0 bases. The receptor comes from a human donor in a cohort sampled during active COVID-19. The chain has TRBV5-1 and TRBJ2-6; 9 bases map to TRBD2. Sequencing was carried out using peripheral blood. The CDR3 DNA reads as TGCGCCAGCAGCCCGGGACTAGCTGCCTCTGGGGCCAACGTCCTGACTTTC. Encoded protein: CASSPGLAASGANVLTF.